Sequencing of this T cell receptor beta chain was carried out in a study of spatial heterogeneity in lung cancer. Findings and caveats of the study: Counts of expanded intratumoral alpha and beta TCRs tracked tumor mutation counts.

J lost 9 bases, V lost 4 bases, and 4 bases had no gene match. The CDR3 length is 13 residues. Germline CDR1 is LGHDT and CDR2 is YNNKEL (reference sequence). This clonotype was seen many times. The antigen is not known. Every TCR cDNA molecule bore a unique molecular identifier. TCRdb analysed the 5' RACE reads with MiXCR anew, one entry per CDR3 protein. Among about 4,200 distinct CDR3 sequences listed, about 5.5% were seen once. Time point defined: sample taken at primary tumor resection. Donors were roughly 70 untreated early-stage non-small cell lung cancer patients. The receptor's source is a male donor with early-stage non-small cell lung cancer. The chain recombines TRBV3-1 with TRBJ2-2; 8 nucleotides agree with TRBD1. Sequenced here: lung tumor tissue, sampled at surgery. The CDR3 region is CASSPTGVRELFF. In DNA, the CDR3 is TGTGCCAGCAGCCCGACAGGGGTCCGGGAGCTGTTTTTT.